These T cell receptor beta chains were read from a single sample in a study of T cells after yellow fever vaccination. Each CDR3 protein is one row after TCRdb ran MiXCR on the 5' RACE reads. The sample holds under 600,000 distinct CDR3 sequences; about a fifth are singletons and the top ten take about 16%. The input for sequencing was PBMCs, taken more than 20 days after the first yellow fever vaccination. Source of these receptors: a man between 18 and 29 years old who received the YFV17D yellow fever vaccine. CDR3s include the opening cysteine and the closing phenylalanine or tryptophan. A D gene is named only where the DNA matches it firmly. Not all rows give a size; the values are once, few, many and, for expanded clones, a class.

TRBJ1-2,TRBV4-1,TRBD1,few,TGCGCCAGCAGCCAGGGGGACAGGGCCTATGGCTACACCTTC,CASSQGDRAYGYTF
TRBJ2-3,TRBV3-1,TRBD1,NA,TGTGCCTCCAGCCAATTTCGAGGGGGCGCGGATACGCAGTATTTT,CASSQFRGGADTQYF
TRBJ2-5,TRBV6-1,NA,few,TGTGCCAGCTCTACCACTCGCCAGGCGGATGGGCAAGAGACCCAGTACTTC,CASSTTRQADGQETQYF
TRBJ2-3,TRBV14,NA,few,TGTGCCAGCAGCCGTTACATCCCTAGTAGGCCCACAGATACGCAGTATTTT,CASSRYIPSRPTDTQYF
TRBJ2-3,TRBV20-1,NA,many,TGCAGTGACTCAGATACGCAGTATTTT,CSDSDTQYF
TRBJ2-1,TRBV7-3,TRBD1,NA,TGTGCCAGCAGCTTATTACAGGGGGCTTTTTATGAGCAGTTCTTC,CASSLLQGAFYEQFF
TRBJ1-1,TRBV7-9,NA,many,TGTGCCAGCAGTTTAACCACTGAAGCTTTCTTT,CASSLTTEAFF
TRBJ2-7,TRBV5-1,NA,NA,TGCGCCAGCAGCTTGGAACGGATTAGGTACTTC,CASSLERIRYF
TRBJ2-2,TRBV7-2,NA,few,TGTGCCAGCAGCCACTACACCGGGGAGCTGTTTTTT,CASSHYTGELFF
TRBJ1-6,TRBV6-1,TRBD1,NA,TGTGCCAGCAGCCAGGTGCCGGACAGGTTGGGGATTAATAATTCACCCCTCCACTTT,CASSQVPDRLGINNSPLHF
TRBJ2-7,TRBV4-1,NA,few,TGCGCCAGCAGCCCCCCTGACTTGACCTACGAGCAGTACTTC,CASSPPDLTYEQYF
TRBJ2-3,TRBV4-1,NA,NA,TGCGCCAGCAGCCAAGAACCCGTCACAGATACGCAGTATTTT,CASSQEPVTDTQYF
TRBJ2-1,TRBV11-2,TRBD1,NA,TGTGCCAGCAGCTTAGTTCCCAGGGGGTACAATGAGCAGTTCTTC,CASSLVPRGYNEQFF
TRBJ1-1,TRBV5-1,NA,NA,TGCGCCAGCACTTTTGGCGGGGAGGGTGAAGCTTTCTTT,CASTFGGEGEAFF
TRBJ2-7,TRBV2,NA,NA,TGTGCCACAAGCGTTTTTGGCGGAGAGCAGTACTTC,CATSVFGGEQYF
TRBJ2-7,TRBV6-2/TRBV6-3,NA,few,TGTGCCAGCAGTTACTCTACGACTAGTTTCTACGAGCAGTACTTC,CASSYSTTSFYEQYF
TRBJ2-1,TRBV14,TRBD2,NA,TGTGCCAGCAGCCAAGATGGCGGGGGGGCCACTAATGAGCAGTTCTTC,CASSQDGGGATNEQFF
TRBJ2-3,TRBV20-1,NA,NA,TGCAGTGCTAGGGATTGGGGACACCAGAGGGATCTACTAAGCACAGATACGCAGTATTTT,CSARDWGHQRDLLSTDTQYF
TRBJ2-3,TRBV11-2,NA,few,TGTGCCAGCAGCTTTGGGCGGGTTAGCACAGATACGCAGTATTTT,CASSFGRVSTDTQYF
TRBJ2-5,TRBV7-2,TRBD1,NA,TGTGCCAGCACTCAGGACAGGAGGAAGGAGACCCAGTACTTC,CASTQDRRKETQYF
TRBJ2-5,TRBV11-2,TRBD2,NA,TGTGCCAGCAGGGCGGGGGAAGAGACCCAGTACTTC,CASRAGEETQYF
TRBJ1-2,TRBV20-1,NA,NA,TGCAGTGCTAGGGGCACATCTAACTATGGCTACACCTTC,CSARGTSNYGYTF
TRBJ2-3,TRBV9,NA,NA,TGTGCCAGCAGCGTCTCGAGGGGCACTAGCACAGATACGCAGTATTTT,CASSVSRGTSTDTQYF
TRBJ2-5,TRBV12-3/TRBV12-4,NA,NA,TGTGCCAGCAGTTTCCCGTCCGGGATCCCGTTGTCGGAGACCCAGTACTTC,CASSFPSGIPLSETQYF
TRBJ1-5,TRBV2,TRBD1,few,TGTGCCAGCCAGGGGACAGGGAACCAGCCCCAGCATTTT,CASQGTGNQPQHF
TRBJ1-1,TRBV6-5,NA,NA,TGTGCCAGCAGGATTGCCGGGGAGTCTTTCTTT,CASRIAGESFF
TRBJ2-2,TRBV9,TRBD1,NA,TGTGCCAGCAGCGAGACGGCGGGACAGGGAACCGGGGAGCTGTTTTTT,CASSETAGQGTGELFF
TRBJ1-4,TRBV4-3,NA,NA,TGCGCCAGCAGCCAAGCATATGCGAATGAAAAACTGTTTTTT,CASSQAYANEKLFF
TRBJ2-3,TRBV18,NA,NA,TGTGCCAGCTCACCAACGGGGAGGGATACGCAGTATTTT,CASSPTGRDTQYF
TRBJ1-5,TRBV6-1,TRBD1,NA,TGTGCCAGCAGTGAAGCCGGGACAGGTAATCAGCCCCAGCATTTT,CASSEAGTGNQPQHF
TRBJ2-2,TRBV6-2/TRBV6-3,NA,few,TGTGCCAGCACTCCCCATCTCGGCGCCGGCCCCGATTATAACACCGGGGAGCTGTTTTTT,CASTPHLGAGPDYNTGELFF
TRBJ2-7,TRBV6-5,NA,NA,TGTGCCAGCAGTTACTCGACGGGGGCCTACGAGCAGTACTTC,CASSYSTGAYEQYF
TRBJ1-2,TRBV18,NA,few,TGTGCCAGCTCACCGGCAGGGGAGAACTATGGCTACACCTTC,CASSPAGENYGYTF
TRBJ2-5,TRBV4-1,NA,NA,TGCGCCAGCAGCCAAGATCCCCCTGCAGGGGCGCAAGAGACCCAGTACTTC,CASSQDPPAGAQETQYF
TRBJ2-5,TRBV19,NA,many,TGTGCCAGTAGTATTTTTGGACGCAGCCGCCAGGAGACCCAGTACTTC,CASSIFGRSRQETQYF
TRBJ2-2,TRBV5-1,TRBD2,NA,TGCGCCAGCAGCTTGGAACGGGGGGGCCACACCGGGGAGCTGTTTTTT,CASSLERGGHTGELFF
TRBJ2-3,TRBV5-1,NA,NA,TGCGCCAGCAGCAGGGATCTGTCAGGGAGCACAGATACGCAGTATTTT,CASSRDLSGSTDTQYF
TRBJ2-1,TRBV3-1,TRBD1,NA,TGTGCCAGCAGCCATTCAGGGGGCCACTACAATGAGCAGTTCTTC,CASSHSGGHYNEQFF
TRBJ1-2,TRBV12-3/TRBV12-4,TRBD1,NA,TGTGCCAGCGGTGCCGGAGGGACAGGGAGTAACTATGGCTACACCTTC,CASGAGGTGSNYGYTF
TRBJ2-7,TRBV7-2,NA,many,TGTGCCAGCAGCTCGAACTCCTACGAGCAGTACTTC,CASSSNSYEQYF
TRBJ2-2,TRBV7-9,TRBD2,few,TGTGCCAGCAGCTTCGGAGCGGGGGGCTCATTTGGGGAGCTGTTTTTT,CASSFGAGGSFGELFF
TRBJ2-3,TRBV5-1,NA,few,TGCGCCAGCAGCCGTGGAGGAGATACGCAGTATTTT,CASSRGGDTQYF
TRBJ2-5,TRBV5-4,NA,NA,TGTGCCAGCAGCTTCGCGGGGATCCAAGAGACCCAGTACTTC,CASSFAGIQETQYF
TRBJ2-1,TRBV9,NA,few,TGTGCCAGCAGCCCTAGTGGGGGGCTTCGGTATGAGCAGTTCTTC,CASSPSGGLRYEQFF
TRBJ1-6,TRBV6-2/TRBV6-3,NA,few,TGTGCCAGCAGTTACGATTGGAATTCACCCCTCCACTTT,CASSYDWNSPLHF
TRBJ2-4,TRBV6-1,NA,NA,TGTGCCAGCAGTCAACGAGGCCGGGACATTCAGTACTTC,CASSQRGRDIQYF
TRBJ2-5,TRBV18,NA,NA,TGTGCCAGCTCACCCAGGGAGGCGGAGACCCAGTACTTC,CASSPREAETQYF